This TCR beta chain was recovered during a study of PD-1 blockade in classical Hodgkin lymphoma. Assay used: immunoSEQ multiplex PCR; TCRdb lists only in-frame clones, some missing. Among about 3,300 clones listed, around 83% were seen once. This sample's time point: newly diagnosed, previously untreated cHL patient sample. Purification of CD4+ T cells from thawed PBMCs was performed via magnetic negative selection. Comparison relied on PBMCs that came from newly diagnosed, untreated classical Hodgkin lymphoma. Study-level points and caveats: Factors driving the repertoire differences, possibly disease activity or prior therapy, remain undefined. Relapsed/refractory patients reportedly had the lowest baseline TCR diversity, below newly diagnosed patients, who were below healthy donors.

Germline V gives CDR1 KGHSH, CDR2 LQKENI. V lost 2 bases and J 0 bases, leaving 11 bases between the germline ends. This CDR3 comprises 16 residues. Comments on this clone: Its target is not known.

The specimen was CD4+ T cells from blood. This TCR came from a human donor with classical Hodgkin lymphoma. This chain connects TRBV18 to TRBJ1-3; no reliable D call. The CDR3 nucleotides are TGTGCCAGCTCACCAGCCGGAGCCTTCTCTGGAAACACCATATATTTT. Translating gives CASSPAGAFSGNTIYF.